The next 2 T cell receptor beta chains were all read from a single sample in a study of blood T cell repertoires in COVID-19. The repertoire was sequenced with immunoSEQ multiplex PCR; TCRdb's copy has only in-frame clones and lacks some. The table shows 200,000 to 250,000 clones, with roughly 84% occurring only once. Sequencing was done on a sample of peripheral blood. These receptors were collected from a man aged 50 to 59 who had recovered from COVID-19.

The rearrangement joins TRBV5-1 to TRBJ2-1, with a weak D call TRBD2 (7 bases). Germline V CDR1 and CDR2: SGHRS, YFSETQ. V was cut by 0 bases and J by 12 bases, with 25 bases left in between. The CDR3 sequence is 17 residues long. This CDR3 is CASSLVAGANTKRVQFF. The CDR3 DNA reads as TGCGCCAGCAGCTTGGTCGCGGGGGCAAACACAAAAAGGGTGCAGTTCTTC.

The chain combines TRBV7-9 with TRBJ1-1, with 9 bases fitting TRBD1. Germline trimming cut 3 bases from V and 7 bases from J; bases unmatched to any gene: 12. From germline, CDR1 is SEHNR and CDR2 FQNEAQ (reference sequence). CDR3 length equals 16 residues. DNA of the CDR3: TGTGCCAGCAGCTTTAAAAACGGGGACAGGGAATATGAAGCTTTCTTT. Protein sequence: CASSFKNGDREYEAFF.